One sample yielded the 21 T cell receptor beta chains listed below, sequenced in a study of blood T cells in healthy people across ages. Primed by a sample-barcoded 5' primer and a J-beta primer mix, a second PCR proceeded for about 7 to 11 cycles. One entry per CDR3 protein, called by TCRdb with MiXCR from the 5' RACE reads. The data show fewer than 800,000 distinct CDR3 sequences, roughly 50% seen once. The sequenced sample consisted of blood. These receptors were taken from a woman aged 55-69 years in good health.

The chain has TRBV6-6 and TRBJ2-7; D unresolved. V lost 4 bases to trimming and J lost 4 bases, with 14 bases between them. This CDR3 is built from 14 residues. Per germline, CDR1 MNHNY and CDR2 SVGAGI (reference sequence). The CDR3 bases are TGTGCCAGCAGTTTTTACTCGCTGGGGTACGAGCAGTACTTC. This translates into CASSFYSLGYEQYF.

This clonotype turned up a few times. This chain uses TRBV27 with TRBJ2-3, with 11 bases matching TRBD2. V was pared by 2 bases and J by 6 bases, with 10 bases of the junction left unmatched. Germline V gene lookup returns CDR1 MNHEY and CDR2 SMNVEV (reference sequence). This CDR3 is built from 17 residues. The CDR3 sequence: CASSLETSGALGDTQYF. In nucleotides, the CDR3 is TGTGCCAGCAGTTTAGAGACTAGCGGGGCCCTTGGGGATACGCAGTATTTT.

This chain uses TRBV28 with TRBJ2-3; TRBD1 is a possible D gene (6 bases). V lost 8 bases and J lost 4, with 13 bases in between. Germline V gene lookup returns CDR1 MDHEN and CDR2 SYDVKM. The CDR3 consists of 13 residues. The CDR3 nucleotides read TGTGCCAGCCGTACAGGGCCCGCAGATACGCAGTATTTT. Residues: CASRTGPADTQYF. The variable domain in full, with the rest retrieved from reference TRBV28 and TRBJ2-3, is DVKVTQSSRYLVKRTGEKVFLECVQDMDHENMFWYRQDPGLGLRLIYFSYDVKMKEKGDIPEGYSVSREKKERFSLILESASTNQTSMYLCASRTGPADTQYFGPGTRLTVL.

The rearrangement uses TRBV20-1 and TRBJ1-4; possibly TRBD1 for D (6 bases). Per germline, CDR1 DFQATT and CDR2 SNEGSKA (reference sequence). V lost 6 bases, J lost 7 bases, and 15 bases lay in between. The length of the CDR3 is 13 residues. DNA of the CDR3: TGCAGTGCCCCGAGGGGAGGGGGTGAAAAACTGTTTTTT. This translates into CSAPRGGGEKLFF.

This clonotype was found a few times. The chain joins TRBV4-2 to TRBJ2-1; 8 bases map to TRBD2. V lost 4 bases to trimming and J lost 3 bases; unmatched junction nucleotides: 5. Germline V gives CDR1 LGHNA, CDR2 YNFKEQ. The CDR3 is made up of 15 amino acids. The CDR3 is CASSPGTRNYNEQFF. The CDR3 nucleotides are TGTGCCAGCAGCCCTGGGACTAGGAACTACAATGAGCAGTTCTTC.

This clonotype was counted only a few times. The chain combines TRBV20-1 with TRBJ2-3, with TRBD2 as a possible D gene (5 bases). The CDR3 length is 15 residues. V dropped 6 bases and J dropped 4 bases, with 20 bases sitting between them. Germline assignment: CDR1 DFQATT and CDR2 SNEGSKA (reference sequence). The CDR3 loop reads CSARPPLTRADTQYF. The CDR3, as DNA: TGCAGTGCCCGCCCACCCCTCACGAGGGCAGATACGCAGTATTTT.

The chain recombines TRBV7-2 with TRBJ2-7; weak D call: TRBD1 (6 bases). Germline loops: CDR1 SGHTA, CDR2 FQGNSA. The CDR3 extends over 15 amino acids. V was clipped by 4 bases and J by 5 bases, with 18 bases between them. Here the CDR3 reads CASSSQPGTRNEQYF. The CDR3 DNA reads TGTGCCAGCAGCTCCCAGCCCGGGACACGGAACGAGCAGTACTTC.

The chain joins TRBV20-1 to TRBJ2-7; 9 positions agree with TRBD2. Germline loops: CDR1 DFQATT, CDR2 SNEGSKA (reference sequence). After removal of 1 base from V and 0 bases from J, the junction contained 10 bases not matched to a gene. The CDR3 covers 17 residues. CDR3 sequence (DNA): TGCAGTGCTAGAGGCCCTAGCGGGGCTTTGAGCTCCTACGAGCAGTACTTC. It encodes CSARGPSGALSSYEQYF.

This clonotype has more than one count but fewer than ten. The rearrangement links TRBV6-6 to TRBJ2-5, with D perhaps matching TRBD1 (5 bases). Germline assignment: CDR1 MNHNY and CDR2 SVGAGI (reference sequence). The CDR3 runs to 15 residues. Trimming pared 0 bases from V and 2 bases from J, leaving 10 bases between. The CDR3 region has the DNA TGTGCCAGCAGTTACTCGGCAGCAGGGCAAGAGACCCAGTACTTC. Its protein product is CASSYSAAGQETQYF.

This chain uses TRBV6-5 with TRBJ1-2; D not resolved. Per germline, CDR1 MNHEY and CDR2 SVGAGI. Trimming shortened V by 6 bases and J by 4 bases, and 12 bases separated the two germline ends. The CDR3 runs to 13 residues. The CDR3 here is CASSMRGIYGYTF. CDR3 sequence (DNA): TGTGCCAGCAGCATGCGAGGTATCTATGGCTACACCTTC.

The chain carries TRBV30 and TRBJ1-5, with D perhaps TRBD1 (6 bases). Trimming took 0 bases from V and 2 from J, leaving 11 bases between them. CDR3 length: 15 amino acids. Germline V gene lookup returns CDR1 GTSNPN and CDR2 SVGIG (reference sequence). Here the CDR3 DNA reads TGTGCCTGGAGTGTGACAGGTAGGGGCAATCAGCCCCAGCATTTT. This translates into CAWSVTGRGNQPQHF.

V is TRBV6-2 or TRBV6-3 and J is TRBJ2-1; tentatively, D is TRBD1 or TRBD2 (6 bases each). The CDR3 totals 16 residues. V was pared by 4 bases and J by 2 bases, with 15 bases between. Germline V gene lookup returns CDR1 MNHEY and CDR2 SVGEGT. The CDR3 loop reads CASSWGRGYAYNEQFF. CDR3 in DNA: TGTGCCAGCAGTTGGGGGCGGGGCTATGCCTACAATGAGCAGTTCTTC.

This clonotype came up a few times. The rearrangement uses TRBV7-2 and TRBJ2-1; D call uncertain. Germline CDR1 SGHTA, CDR2 FQGNSA. The CDR3 is 14 amino acids. V was cut by 1 base and J by 5 bases, with 9 bases left in between. The CDR3 reads CASSLEDNNNEQFF. The CDR3, as DNA: TGTGCCAGCAGCTTAGAAGACAATAACAATGAGCAGTTCTTC.

V usage is TRBV20-1 and J usage is TRBJ2-5; D is possibly TRBD2 (7 bases). Gene TRBJ2-7 matches the end of the DNA better, so the J call may be wrong. The CDR3 extends over 14 amino acids. Germline V gene data show CDR1 as DFQATT and CDR2 as SNEGSKA (reference sequence). The CDR3 protein is CSAKEGGGSYEQYF. CDR3 coding DNA: TGCAGTGCTAAGGAAGGGGGGGGTTCCTACGAGCAGTACTTC.

The sample holds many counts of this clonotype. V and J are TRBV3-1 and TRBJ2-5, with no clear D. Looked up from germline, CDR1 is LGHDT and CDR2 is YNNKEL (reference sequence). This CDR3 is built from 14 residues. Trimming removed 3 bases at V and 4 bases at J, with 12 bases between. This chain's CDR3 is CASSHAQGAETQYF. The CDR3 DNA sequence: TGTGCCAGCAGCCATGCCCAAGGAGCAGAGACCCAGTACTTC.

This chain connects TRBV7-2 to TRBJ2-7, with D possibly TRBD2 on 5 matching bases. The CDR3 has 12 residues. Germline-derived CDR1 and CDR2 are SGHTA and FQGNSA. Trimming removed 3 bases from V and 9 bases from J, with 12 bases in between. Written as DNA, the CDR3 is TGTGCCAGCAGCTTGCCCACGGCGGGGCAGTACTTC. It translates to CASSLPTAGQYF.

This chain joins TRBV2 and TRBJ2-3; possible D gene TRBD2, 6 bases. Germline V gene data show CDR1 as SNHLY and CDR2 as FYNNEI. The CDR3 is 16 residues long. V lost 5 bases and J 6 bases, leaving 21 bases between the germline ends. In nucleotides, the CDR3 is TGTGCCAGCAGTTGGAAACAGGAGGGAGACGGGGATACGCAGTATTTT. This sequence encodes CASSWKQEGDGDTQYF.

The chain uses TRBV20-1 and TRBJ1-5; tentatively, D is TRBD1 (5 bases). Germline CDR1 is DFQATT and CDR2 is SNEGSKA (reference sequence). V was shortened by 3 bases and J by 2 bases, with 17 bases between the two germline ends. CDR3 length: 16 residues. The CDR3 is CSASGPGQGGNQPQHF. The CDR3 DNA follows: TGCAGTGCTAGCGGTCCGGGGCAGGGCGGCAATCAGCCCCAGCATTTT.

J is TRBJ2-4 and V is TRBV7-2; 13 nucleotides match TRBD2. V lost 2 bases, J lost 3 bases, and 10 bases stayed unmatched. The CDR3 is 19 amino acids. Germline-derived CDR1 and CDR2 are SGHTA and FQGNSA. CDR3 residues: CASSLKSGLAGLIKNIQYF. The CDR3 bases are TGTGCCAGCAGCTTAAAGTCGGGACTAGCGGGGCTAATCAAAAACATTCAGTACTTC.

The V call is TRBV7-2, the J call TRBJ2-7; the D is unclear. The germline gives CDR1 SGHTA, CDR2 FQGNSA. The CDR3 contains 14 residues. Trimming removed 0 bases from V and 3 bases from J, with 9 bases in between. In nucleotides, the CDR3 is TGTGCCAGCAGCTTAGCGACAAGGGACTACGAGCAGTACTTC. Its protein product is CASSLATRDYEQYF. Full variable domain (remainder filled in from reference TRBV7-2 and TRBJ2-7): GAGVSQSPSNKVTEKGKDVELRCDPISGHTALYWYRQSLGQGLEFLIYFQGNSAPDKSGLPSDRFSAERTGGSVSTLTIQRTQQEDSAVYLCASSLATRDYEQYFGPGTRLTVT.

This chain connects TRBV28 to TRBJ2-3; D remains ambiguous. This CDR3 comprises 15 residues. V was pared by 5 bases and J by 6 bases, with 18 bases between. CDR1 MDHEN and CDR2 SYDVKM come from the germline V gene. CDR3 sequence reads: CASSPEPREVDTQYF. The CDR3 DNA reads as TGTGCCAGCAGTCCCGAGCCTCGAGAGGTGGATACGCAGTATTTT.